The 13 T cell receptor beta chains given below trace back to one sample, sequenced in a study of blood T cell repertoires in COVID-19 (dated by TCRdb to about 2020). Libraries were prepared through the immunoSEQ multiplex PCR assay. TCRdb mirrors the immuneACCESS table, restricted to in-frame sequences. Some clones are absent from its copies; in checked studies, under half trace to an unresolved V gene, and the reason for the others is unknown. The sample contains 60,000 to 85,000 clones, around 74% of them found a single time. Jointly, the top ten make up 2% to 3% of the sample. The specimen sequenced was peripheral blood. These receptors were collected from a human donor with acute or convalescent COVID-19. The donor label of this sample is uncertain.

This clone was found once. The chain joins TRBV9 to TRBJ2-3, with 10 bases matching TRBD2. CDR3 length: 16 amino acids. Germline V gene sequence: CDR1 SGDLS, CDR2 YYNGEE. The junction had 9 bases not matched to a gene; V was cut back by 4 bases and J by 4 bases. The chain's CDR3 is CASSPKSGGAPDTQYF. DNA of the CDR3: TGTGCCAGCAGCCCAAAGAGCGGGGGGGCCCCAGATACGCAGTATTTT.

This chain uses TRBV28 with TRBJ1-1; TRBD1 agrees at 8 bases. With V trimmed by 6 bases and J by 0 bases, 12 bases remained unmatched. The CDR3 extends over 17 amino acids. CDR1 MDHEN and CDR2 SYDVKM come from the germline V gene. CDR3 amino acids: CASSPRGQGRMNTEAFF. The CDR3 DNA sequence: TGTGCCAGCAGCCCCCGCGGACAGGGAAGAATGAACACTGAAGCTTTCTTT.

This chain links TRBV7-9 with TRBJ1-2, with D possibly being TRBD1 (5 bases). The CDR3 has 12 amino acids. CDR1 SEHNR and CDR2 FQNEAQ come from the germline V gene (reference sequence). Trimming pared 5 bases from V and 8 bases from J, leaving 12 bases between. The CDR3 region has the DNA TGTGCCAGCAGCCTAGACTGGGGCGGCTACACCTTC. Its protein product is CASSLDWGGYTF.

This rearrangement joins TRBV28 to TRBJ2-4; 11 nucleotides align to TRBD2. Looked up from germline, CDR1 is MDHEN and CDR2 is SYDVKM. J was trimmed by 6 bases and V by 6 bases; bases with no gene match: 4. This CDR3 has 14 residues. The CDR3 here is CASSPGTSGNIQYF. CDR3 nucleotides: TGTGCCAGCAGCCCAGGGACTAGCGGAAACATTCAGTACTTC.

The V gene is TRBV4-1, the J gene TRBJ1-2; 7 positions agree with TRBD1. Germline CDR1 is MGHRA and CDR2 is YSYEKL. The CDR3 extends over 15 amino acids. V shed 3 bases, J shed 5 bases, and the junction held 9 bases outside the gene matches. CDR3 protein: CASSQVEGAGYGYTF. CDR3 nucleotide sequence: TGCGCCAGCAGCCAGGTTGAGGGGGCAGGGTATGGCTACACCTTC.

J is TRBJ2-7 and V is TRBV7-8, with D possibly TRBD2 on 5 matching bases. V lost 2 bases, J lost 4 bases, and 15 bases lay in between. CDR3 length: 15 residues. Germline CDR1 and CDR2: SGHVS and FQNEAQ. The CDR3 sequence is CASSLWAAAAYEQYV. DNA of the CDR3: TGTGCCAGCAGCTTATGGGCAGCGGCGGCTTACGAGCAGTACGTC.

The chain joins TRBV18 to TRBJ2-4; D possibly corresponds to TRBD2 (5 bases). This CDR3 contains 17 residues. Trimming took 3 bases from V and 4 from J, leaving 19 bases between them. Germline CDR1 KGHSH, CDR2 LQKENI. The CDR3 loop reads CASSPVGSTAAKNIQYF. The DNA of the CDR3 is TGTGCCAGCTCACCGGTCGGTAGTACAGCGGCTAAAAACATTCAGTACTTC.

The chain couples TRBV18 to TRBJ2-6; possibly TRBD1 for D (5 bases). The CDR3 runs 18 residues. The V gene's germline CDR1 is KGHSH and CDR2 LQKENI. The V end lost 3 bases, the J end lost 0 bases, and 15 bases lay between the germline ends. CDR3 nucleotide sequence: TGTGCCAGCTCACCTGAGGCAGGGCCCCTCTCTGGGGCCAACGTCCTGACTTTC. It translates to CASSPEAGPLSGANVLTF. The full variable domain, completed using reference TRBV18 and TRBJ2-6, is NAGVMQNPRHLVRRRGQEARLRCSPMKGHSHVYWYRQLPEEGLKFMVYLQKENIIDESGMPKERFSAEFPKEGPSILRIQQVVRGDSAAYFCASSPEAGPLSGANVLTFGAGSRLTVL.

This clone was seen more than once but under ten times. The rearrangement links TRBV4-1 to TRBJ2-5; 8 nucleotides match TRBD2. The ends lost 3 bases at V and 0 bases at J; junction bases unmatched: 3. This CDR3 comprises 15 residues. Germline V gives CDR1 MGHRA, CDR2 YSYEKL. The CDR3, as DNA: TGCGCCAGCAGCCAGGGCGGGAGGAACCAAGAGACCCAGTACTTC. Translation: CASSQGGRNQETQYF.

The chain is built from TRBV29-1 and TRBJ2-7; a possible D gene is TRBD1 (5 bases). Looked up from germline, CDR1 is SQVTM and CDR2 is ANQGSEA. CDR3 length equals 14 residues. Between the trimmed V and J ends, which lost 7 bases and 0 bases, there was a span of 16 bases. CDR3 in amino acids: CSAIGAVSSYEQYF. Written as DNA, the CDR3 is TGCAGCGCCATAGGGGCGGTAAGCTCCTACGAGCAGTACTTC.

The chain recombines TRBV7-7 with TRBJ2-2; D is ambiguous. Germline loops: CDR1 SSHAT, CDR2 FNYEAQ (reference sequence). The CDR3 length is 15 residues. V was pared by 3 bases and J by 0 bases, with 8 bases between. CDR3: CASSFSRTNTGELFF. CDR3 DNA: TGTGCCAGCAGCTTCTCTAGGACGAACACCGGGGAGCTGTTTTTT.

This clone was seen only a few times. The rearrangement uses TRBV30 and TRBJ1-1; D is perhaps TRBD1 (5 bases). The CDR3 length is 13 residues. The V gene's germline CDR1 is GTSNPN and CDR2 SVGIG (reference sequence). Trimming shortened V by 5 bases and J by 11 bases, and 21 bases separated the two germline ends. CDR3 amino acids: CAWGGDIRGAAFF. CDR3 DNA: TGTGCCTGGGGGGGTGATATTCGGGGTGCCGCTTTCTTT. Complete variable domain (other parts from reference TRBV30 and TRBJ1-1): SQTIHQWPATLVQPVGSPLSLECTVEGTSNPNLYWYRQAAGRGLQLLFYSVGIGQISSEVPQNLSASRPQDRQFILSSKKLLLSDSGFYLCAWGGDIRGAAFFGQGTRLTVV.

This clone was counted a few times. The rearrangement links TRBV18 to TRBJ2-7, with 8 bases aligning to TRBD1. V lost 3 bases to trimming and J lost 5 bases; unmatched junction nucleotides: 6. In germline, CDR1 is KGHSH, CDR2 LQKENI. The CDR3 spans 14 residues. The CDR3 DNA sequence: TGTGCCAGCTCACCGGCGACAGGGGTCAACGAGCAGTACTTC. This sequence encodes CASSPATGVNEQYF.